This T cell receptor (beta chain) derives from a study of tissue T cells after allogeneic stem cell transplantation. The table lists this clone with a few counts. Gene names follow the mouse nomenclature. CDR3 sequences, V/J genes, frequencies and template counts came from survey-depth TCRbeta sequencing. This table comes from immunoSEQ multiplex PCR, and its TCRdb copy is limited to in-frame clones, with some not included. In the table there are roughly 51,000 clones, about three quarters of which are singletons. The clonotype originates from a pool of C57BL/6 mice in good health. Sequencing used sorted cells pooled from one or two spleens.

The CDR3 sequence: CASSDRTGGGYAEQFF. The part of the CDR3 DNA that was read is TGTGCCAGCAGTGACCGGACTGGGGGGGGATATGCTGAGCAGTTC. This rearrangement joins TRBV13-3 to TRBJ2-1; TRBD2 aligns across 12 bases. The read ends 1 residue shy of where the CDR3 ends; the end is completed using the germline J gene. The CDR3 is 16 amino acids. Germline V gene sequence: CDR1 NNHDY, CDR2 SYVADS. V shed 2 bases and J 4 bases; nucleotides not matched to a gene: 4.